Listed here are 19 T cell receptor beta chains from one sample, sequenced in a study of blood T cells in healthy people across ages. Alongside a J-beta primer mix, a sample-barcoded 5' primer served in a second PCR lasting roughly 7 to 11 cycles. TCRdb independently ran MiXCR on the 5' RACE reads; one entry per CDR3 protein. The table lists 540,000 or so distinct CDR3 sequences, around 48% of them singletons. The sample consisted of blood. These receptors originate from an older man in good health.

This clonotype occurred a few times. CDR3 in DNA: TGTGCCAGCAGCGTAGAGACAGGGAGGAACTATGGCTACACCTTC. Amino acid sequence: CASSVETGRNYGYTF. This rearrangement joins TRBV9 to TRBJ1-2; 7 bases line up with TRBD1. Germline trimming cut 0 bases from V and 2 bases from J; bases unmatched to any gene: 4. The CDR3 extends over 15 amino acids. Germline CDR1 reads SGDLS; CDR2 reads YYNGEE.

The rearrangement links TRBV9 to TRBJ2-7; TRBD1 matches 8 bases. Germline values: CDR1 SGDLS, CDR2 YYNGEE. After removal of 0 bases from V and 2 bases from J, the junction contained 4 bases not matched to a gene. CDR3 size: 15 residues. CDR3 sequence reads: CASSVEGQVTYEQYF. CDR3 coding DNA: TGTGCCAGCAGCGTAGAGGGACAGGTCACCTACGAGCAGTACTTC.

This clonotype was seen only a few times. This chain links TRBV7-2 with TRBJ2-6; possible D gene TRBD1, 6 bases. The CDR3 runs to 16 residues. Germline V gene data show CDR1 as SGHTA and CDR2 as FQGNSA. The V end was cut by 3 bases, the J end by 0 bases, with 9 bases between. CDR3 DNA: TGTGCCAGCAGCTTTCAGGGGAACTCTGGGGCCAACGTCCTGACTTTC. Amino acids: CASSFQGNSGANVLTF. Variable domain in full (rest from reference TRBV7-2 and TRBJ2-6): GAGVSQSPSNKVTEKGKDVELRCDPISGHTALYWYRQSLGQGLEFLIYFQGNSAPDKSGLPSDRFSAERTGGSVSTLTIQRTQQEDSAVYLCASSFQGNSGANVLTFGAGSRLTVL.

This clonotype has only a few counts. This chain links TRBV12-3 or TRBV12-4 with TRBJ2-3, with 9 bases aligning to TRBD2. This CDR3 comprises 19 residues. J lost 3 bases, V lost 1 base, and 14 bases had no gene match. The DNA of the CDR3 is TGTGCCAGCAGTTTAGGAGTTGGAGCGGGGGGCATCGGGACAGATACGCAGTATTTT. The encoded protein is CASSLGVGAGGIGTDTQYF.

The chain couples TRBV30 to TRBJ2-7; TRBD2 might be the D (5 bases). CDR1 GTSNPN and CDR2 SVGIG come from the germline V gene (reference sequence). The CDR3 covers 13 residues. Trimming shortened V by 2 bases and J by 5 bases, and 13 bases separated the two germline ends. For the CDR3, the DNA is TGTGCCTGGAGTCGGGGAGCGGCCAACGAGCAGTACTTC. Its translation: CAWSRGAANEQYF.

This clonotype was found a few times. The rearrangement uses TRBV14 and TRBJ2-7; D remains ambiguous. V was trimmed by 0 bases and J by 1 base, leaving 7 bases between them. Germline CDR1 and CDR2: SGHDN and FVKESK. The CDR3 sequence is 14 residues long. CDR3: CASSQELLSYEQYF. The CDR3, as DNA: TGTGCCAGCAGCCAAGAACTTCTGTCCTACGAGCAGTACTTC. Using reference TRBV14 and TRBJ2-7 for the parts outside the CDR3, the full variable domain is EAGVTQFPSHSVIEKGQTVTLRCDPISGHDNLYWYRRVMGKEIKFLLHFVKESKQDESGMPNNRFLAERTGGTYSTLKVQPAELEDSGVYFCASSQELLSYEQYFGPGTRLTVT.

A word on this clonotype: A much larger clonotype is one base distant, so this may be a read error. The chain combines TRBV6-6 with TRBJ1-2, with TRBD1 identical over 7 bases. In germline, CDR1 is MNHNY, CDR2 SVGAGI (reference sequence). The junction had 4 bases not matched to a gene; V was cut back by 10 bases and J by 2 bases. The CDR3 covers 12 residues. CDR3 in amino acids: CATMDRNYGYTF. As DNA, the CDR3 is TGTGCCACCATGGACAGGAACTATGGCTACACCTTC.

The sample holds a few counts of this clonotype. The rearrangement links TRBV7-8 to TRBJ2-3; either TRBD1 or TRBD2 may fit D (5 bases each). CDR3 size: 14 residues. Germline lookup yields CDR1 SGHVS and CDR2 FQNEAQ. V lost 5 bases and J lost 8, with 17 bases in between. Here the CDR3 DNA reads TGTGCCAGCAGCCCTGGGACCGGCTCGGGTACGCAGTATTTT. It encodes CASSPGTGSGTQYF.

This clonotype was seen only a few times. The CDR3 reads CSAKRGTGDYGYTF. CDR3 DNA: TGCAGTGCTAAACGAGGAACAGGAGACTATGGCTACACCTTC. This chain uses TRBV20-1 with TRBJ1-2, with a possible D match to TRBD1 (5 bases). Germline-derived CDR1 and CDR2 are DFQATT and SNEGSKA (reference sequence). The CDR3 covers 14 residues. V lost 4 bases, J lost 3 bases, and 15 bases lay in between.

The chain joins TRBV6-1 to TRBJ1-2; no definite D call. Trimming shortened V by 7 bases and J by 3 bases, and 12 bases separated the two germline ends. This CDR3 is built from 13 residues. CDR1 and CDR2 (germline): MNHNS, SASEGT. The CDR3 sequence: CASKLPGDYGYTF. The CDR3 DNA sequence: TGTGCCAGCAAATTGCCCGGAGACTATGGCTACACCTTC.

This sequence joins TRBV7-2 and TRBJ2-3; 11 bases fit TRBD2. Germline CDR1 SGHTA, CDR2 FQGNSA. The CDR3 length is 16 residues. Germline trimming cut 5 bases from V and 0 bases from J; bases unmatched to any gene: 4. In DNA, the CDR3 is TGTGCCAGCAGCGGCCGACTAGCGGGGAGCACAGATACGCAGTATTTT. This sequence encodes CASSGRLAGSTDTQYF.

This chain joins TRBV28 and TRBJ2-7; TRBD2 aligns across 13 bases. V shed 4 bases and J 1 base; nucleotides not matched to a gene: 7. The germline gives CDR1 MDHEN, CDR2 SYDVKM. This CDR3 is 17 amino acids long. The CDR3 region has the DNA TGTGCCAGCAGTTCCCGACTAGCGGGGGGACTTTCCTACGAGCAGTACTTC. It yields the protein CASSSRLAGGLSYEQYF.

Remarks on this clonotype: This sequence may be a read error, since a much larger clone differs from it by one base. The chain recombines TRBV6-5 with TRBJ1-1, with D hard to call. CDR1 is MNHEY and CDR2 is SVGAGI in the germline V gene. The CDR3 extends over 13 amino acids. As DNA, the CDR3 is TGTGCCGGCAGTCCCCTCGGGAACACTGAAGCTTTCTTT. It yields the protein CAGSPLGNTEAFF.

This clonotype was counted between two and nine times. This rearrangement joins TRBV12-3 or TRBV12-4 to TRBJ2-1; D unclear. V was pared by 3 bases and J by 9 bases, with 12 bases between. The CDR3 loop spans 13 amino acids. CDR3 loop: CASSFLHLPEQFF. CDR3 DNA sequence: TGTGCCAGCAGTTTCCTCCACTTGCCTGAGCAGTTCTTC.

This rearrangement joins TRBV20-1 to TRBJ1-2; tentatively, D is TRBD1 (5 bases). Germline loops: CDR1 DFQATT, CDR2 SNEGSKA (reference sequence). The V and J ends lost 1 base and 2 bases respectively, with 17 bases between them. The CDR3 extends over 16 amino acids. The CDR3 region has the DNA TGCAGTGCTAGAGCAAACCGGGACCGGACAAACTATGGCTACACCTTC. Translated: CSARANRDRTNYGYTF.

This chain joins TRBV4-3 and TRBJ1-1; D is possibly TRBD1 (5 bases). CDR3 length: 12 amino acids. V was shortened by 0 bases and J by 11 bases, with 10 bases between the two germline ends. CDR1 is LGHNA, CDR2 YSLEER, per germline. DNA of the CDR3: TGCGCCAGCAGCCAAGATGGGGGGGAGGCTTTCTTT. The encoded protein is CASSQDGGEAFF.

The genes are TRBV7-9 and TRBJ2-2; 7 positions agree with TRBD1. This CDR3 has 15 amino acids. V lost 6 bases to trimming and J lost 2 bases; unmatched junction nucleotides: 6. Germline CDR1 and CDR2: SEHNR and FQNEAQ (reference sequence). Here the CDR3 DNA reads TGTGCCAGCAGTCCCGGGACAGCTAACACCGGGGAGCTGTTTTTT. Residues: CASSPGTANTGELFF.

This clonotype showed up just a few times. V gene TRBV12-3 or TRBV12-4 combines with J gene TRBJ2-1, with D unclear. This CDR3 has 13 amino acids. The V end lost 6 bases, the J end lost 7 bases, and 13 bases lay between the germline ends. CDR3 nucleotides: TGTGCCAGCAGGCGTACCCTAGGTAATGAGCAGTTCTTC. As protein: CASRRTLGNEQFF.

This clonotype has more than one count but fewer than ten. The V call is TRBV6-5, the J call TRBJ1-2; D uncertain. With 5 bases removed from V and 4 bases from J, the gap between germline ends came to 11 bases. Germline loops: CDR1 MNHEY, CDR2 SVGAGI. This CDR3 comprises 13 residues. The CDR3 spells CASSPTVAYGYTF. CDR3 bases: TGTGCCAGCAGTCCTACTGTGGCCTATGGCTACACCTTC.